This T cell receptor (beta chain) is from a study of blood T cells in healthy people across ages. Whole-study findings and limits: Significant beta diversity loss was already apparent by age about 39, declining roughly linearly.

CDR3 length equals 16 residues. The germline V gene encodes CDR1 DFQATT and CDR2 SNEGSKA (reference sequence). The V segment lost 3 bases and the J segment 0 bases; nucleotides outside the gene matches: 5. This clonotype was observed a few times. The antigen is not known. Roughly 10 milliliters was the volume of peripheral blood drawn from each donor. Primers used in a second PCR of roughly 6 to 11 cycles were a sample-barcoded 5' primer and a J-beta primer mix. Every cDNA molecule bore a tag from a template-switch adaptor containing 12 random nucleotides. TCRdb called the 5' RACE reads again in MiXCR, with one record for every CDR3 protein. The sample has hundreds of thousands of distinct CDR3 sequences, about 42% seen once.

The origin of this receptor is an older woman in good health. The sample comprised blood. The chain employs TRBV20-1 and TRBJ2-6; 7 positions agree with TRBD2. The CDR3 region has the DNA TGCAGTGCTAGGTTTGGGACTAACTCTGGGGCCAACGTCCTGACTTTC. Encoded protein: CSARFGTNSGANVLTF.